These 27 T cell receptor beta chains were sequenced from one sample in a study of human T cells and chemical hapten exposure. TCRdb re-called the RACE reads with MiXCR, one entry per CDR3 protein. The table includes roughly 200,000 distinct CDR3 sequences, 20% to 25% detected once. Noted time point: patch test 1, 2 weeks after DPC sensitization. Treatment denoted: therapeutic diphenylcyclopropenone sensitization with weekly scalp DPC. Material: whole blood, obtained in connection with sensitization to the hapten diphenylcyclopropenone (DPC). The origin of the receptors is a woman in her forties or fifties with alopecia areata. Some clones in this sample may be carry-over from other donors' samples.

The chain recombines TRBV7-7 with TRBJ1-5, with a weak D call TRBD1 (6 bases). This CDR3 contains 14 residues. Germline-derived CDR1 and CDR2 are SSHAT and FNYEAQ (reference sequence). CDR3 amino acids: CAKSQGKGNQPQHF. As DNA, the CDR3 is TGTGCTAAATCACAGGGAAAGGGCAATCAGCCCCAGCATTTT.

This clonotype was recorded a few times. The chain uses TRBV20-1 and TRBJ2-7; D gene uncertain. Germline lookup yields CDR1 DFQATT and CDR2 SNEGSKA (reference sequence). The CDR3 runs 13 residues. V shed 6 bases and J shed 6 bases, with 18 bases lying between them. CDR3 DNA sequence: TGCAGTGCCGCCGTAGACGGGTGGAGCGAGCAGTACTTC. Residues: CSAAVDGWSEQYF.

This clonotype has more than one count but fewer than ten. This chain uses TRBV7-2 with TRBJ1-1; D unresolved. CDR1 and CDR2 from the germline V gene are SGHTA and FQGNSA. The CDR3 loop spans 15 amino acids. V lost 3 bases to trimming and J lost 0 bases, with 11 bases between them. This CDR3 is CASSFGSNLNTEAFF. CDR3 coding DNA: TGTGCCAGCAGCTTTGGAAGTAACCTGAACACTGAAGCTTTCTTT.

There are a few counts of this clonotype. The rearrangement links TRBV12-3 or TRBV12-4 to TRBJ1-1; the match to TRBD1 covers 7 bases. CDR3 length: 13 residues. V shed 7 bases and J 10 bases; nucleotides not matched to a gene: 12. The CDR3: CASTRGTATGAFF. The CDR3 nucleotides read TGTGCCAGCACCAGGGGGACAGCCACGGGAGCTTTCTTT.

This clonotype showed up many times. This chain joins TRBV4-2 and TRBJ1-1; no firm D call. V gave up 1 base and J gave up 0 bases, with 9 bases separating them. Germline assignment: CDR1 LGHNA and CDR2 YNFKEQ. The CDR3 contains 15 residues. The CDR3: CASSQARPLNTEAFF. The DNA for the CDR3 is TGTGCCAGCAGCCAAGCACGGCCGCTGAACACTGAAGCTTTCTTT.

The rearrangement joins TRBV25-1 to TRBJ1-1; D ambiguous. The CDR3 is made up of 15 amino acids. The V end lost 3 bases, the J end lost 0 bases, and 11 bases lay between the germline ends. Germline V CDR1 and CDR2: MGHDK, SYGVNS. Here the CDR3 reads CASSEPIGLNTEAFF. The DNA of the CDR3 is TGTGCCAGCAGTGAGCCGATAGGGCTGAACACTGAAGCTTTCTTT. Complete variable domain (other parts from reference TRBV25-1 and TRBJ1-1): EADIYQTPRYLVIGTGKKITLECSQTMGHDKMYWYQQDPGMELHLIHYSYGVNSTEKGDLSSESTVSRIRTEHFPLTLESARPSHTSQYLCASSEPIGLNTEAFFGQGTRLTVV.

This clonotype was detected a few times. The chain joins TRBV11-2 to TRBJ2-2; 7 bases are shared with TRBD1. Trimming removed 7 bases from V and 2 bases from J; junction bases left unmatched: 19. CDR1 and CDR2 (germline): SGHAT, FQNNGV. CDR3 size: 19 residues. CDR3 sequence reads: CASTPGQFLGRYNTGELFF. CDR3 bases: TGTGCCAGCACTCCGGGACAGTTCCTGGGGAGATACAACACCGGGGAGCTGTTTTTT.

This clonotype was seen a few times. CDR3 protein: CASSKAGVYYEQYF. The CDR3 DNA is TGTGCCAGTAGTAAAGCAGGTGTATACTACGAGCAGTACTTC. This chain joins TRBV19 and TRBJ2-7; no firm D call. CDR1 and CDR2 (germline): LNHDA, SQIVND (reference sequence). The CDR3 loop spans 14 amino acids. V lost 4 bases and J 3 bases, leaving 13 bases between the germline ends.

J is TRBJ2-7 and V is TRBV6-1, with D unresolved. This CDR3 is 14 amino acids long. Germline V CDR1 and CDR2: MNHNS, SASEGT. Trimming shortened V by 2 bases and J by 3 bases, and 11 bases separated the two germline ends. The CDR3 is CASSESWSIYEQYF. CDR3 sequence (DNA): TGTGCCAGCAGTGAAAGTTGGTCTATCTACGAGCAGTACTTC.

CDR3 nucleotide sequence: TGTGCCAGCAGCCCGGTGCAGGGGATGTACGAGCAGTACTTC. It encodes CASSPVQGMYEQYF. The chain uses TRBV3-1 and TRBJ2-7; D might be TRBD1 (6 bases). The CDR3 extends over 14 amino acids. Germline-derived CDR1 and CDR2 are LGHDT and YNNKEL (reference sequence). The V end lost 4 bases, the J end lost 4 bases, and 14 bases lay between the germline ends.

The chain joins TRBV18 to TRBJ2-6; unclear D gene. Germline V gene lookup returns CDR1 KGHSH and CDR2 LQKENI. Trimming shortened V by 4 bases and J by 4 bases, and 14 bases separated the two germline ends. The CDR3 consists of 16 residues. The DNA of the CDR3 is TGTGCCAGCTCACACCGGATGGTGGGGGGGGCCAACGTCCTGACTTTC. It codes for CASSHRMVGGANVLTF.

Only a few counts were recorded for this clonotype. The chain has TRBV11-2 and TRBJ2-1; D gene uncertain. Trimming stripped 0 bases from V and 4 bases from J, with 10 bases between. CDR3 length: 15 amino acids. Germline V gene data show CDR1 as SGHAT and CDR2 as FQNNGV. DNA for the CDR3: TGTGCCAGCAGCTTAGATGGCCTGGGATACAATGAGCAGTTCTTC. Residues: CASSLDGLGYNEQFF.

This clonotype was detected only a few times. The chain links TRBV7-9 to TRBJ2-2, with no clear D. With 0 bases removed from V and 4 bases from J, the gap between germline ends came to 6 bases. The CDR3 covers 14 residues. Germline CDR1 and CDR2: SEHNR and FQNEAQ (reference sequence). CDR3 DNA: TGTGCCAGCAGCTTAGCGATGTCCACCGGGGAGCTGTTTTTT. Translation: CASSLAMSTGELFF.

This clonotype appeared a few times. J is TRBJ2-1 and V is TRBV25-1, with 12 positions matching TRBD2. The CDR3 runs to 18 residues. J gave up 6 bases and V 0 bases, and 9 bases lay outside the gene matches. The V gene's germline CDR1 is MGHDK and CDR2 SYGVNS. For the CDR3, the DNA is TGTGCCAGCAGTGAATACGGGCTAGCGGGAGGGCCCGTCAATGAGCAGTTCTTC. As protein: CASSEYGLAGGPVNEQFF.

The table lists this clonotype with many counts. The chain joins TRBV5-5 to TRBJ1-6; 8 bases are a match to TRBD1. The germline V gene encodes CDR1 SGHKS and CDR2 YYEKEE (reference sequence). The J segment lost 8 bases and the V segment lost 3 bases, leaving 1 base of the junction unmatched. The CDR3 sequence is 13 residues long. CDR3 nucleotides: TGTGCCAGCAGCTCGACAGGGGATTCACCCCTCCACTTT. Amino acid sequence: CASSSTGDSPLHF.

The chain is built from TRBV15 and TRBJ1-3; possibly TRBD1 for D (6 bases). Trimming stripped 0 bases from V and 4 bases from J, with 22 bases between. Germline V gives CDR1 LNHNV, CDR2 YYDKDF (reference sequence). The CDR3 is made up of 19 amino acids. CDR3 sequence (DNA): TGTGCCACCAGCAGAGATCTGCCCCAGCAGGGGTTGATCGGAAACACCATATATTTT. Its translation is CATSRDLPQQGLIGNTIYF. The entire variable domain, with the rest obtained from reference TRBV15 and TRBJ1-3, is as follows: DAMVIQNPRYQVTQFGKPVTLSCSQTLNHNVMYWYQQKSSQAPKLLFHYYDKDFNNEADTPDNFQSRRPNTSFCFLDIRSPGLGDTAMYLCATSRDLPQQGLIGNTIYFGEGSWLTVV.

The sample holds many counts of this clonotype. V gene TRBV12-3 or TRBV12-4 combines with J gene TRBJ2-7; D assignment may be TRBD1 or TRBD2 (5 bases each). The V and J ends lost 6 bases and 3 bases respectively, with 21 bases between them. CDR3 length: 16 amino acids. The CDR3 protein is CASSDEGQDQGYEQYF. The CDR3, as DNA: TGTGCCAGCAGCGATGAGGGGCAGGATCAGGGCTACGAGCAGTACTTC.

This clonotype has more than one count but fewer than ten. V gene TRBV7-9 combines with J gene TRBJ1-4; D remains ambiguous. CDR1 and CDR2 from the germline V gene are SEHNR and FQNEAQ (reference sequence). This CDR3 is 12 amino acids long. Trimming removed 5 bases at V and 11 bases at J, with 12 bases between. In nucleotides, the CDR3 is TGTGCCAGCAGCACGCAGACGAGCAAACTGTTTTTT. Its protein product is CASSTQTSKLFF.

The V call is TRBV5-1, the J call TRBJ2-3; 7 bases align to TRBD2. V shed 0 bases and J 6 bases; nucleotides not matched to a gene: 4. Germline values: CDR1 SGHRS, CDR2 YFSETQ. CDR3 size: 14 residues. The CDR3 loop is CASSLGEGHDTQYF. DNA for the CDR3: TGCGCCAGCAGCTTGGGGGAGGGCCATGATACGCAGTATTTT.

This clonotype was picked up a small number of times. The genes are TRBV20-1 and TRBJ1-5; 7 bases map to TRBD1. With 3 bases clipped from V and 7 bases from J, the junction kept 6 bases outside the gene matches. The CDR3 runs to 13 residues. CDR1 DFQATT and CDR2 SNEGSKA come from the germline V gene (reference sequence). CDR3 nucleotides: TGCAGTGCTAGGGAAACAGGGGAACAGCCCCAGCATTTT. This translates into CSARETGEQPQHF.

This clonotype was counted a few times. The CDR3 loop reads CASGGPRNTEAFF. The DNA of the CDR3 is TGTGCCAGCGGTGGACCGAGGAACACTGAAGCTTTCTTT. The chain uses TRBV28 and TRBJ1-1; D ambiguous. Germline V lookup: CDR1 MDHEN, CDR2 SYDVKM. Trimming shortened V by 8 bases and J by 1 base, and 11 bases separated the two germline ends. The CDR3 consists of 13 residues.

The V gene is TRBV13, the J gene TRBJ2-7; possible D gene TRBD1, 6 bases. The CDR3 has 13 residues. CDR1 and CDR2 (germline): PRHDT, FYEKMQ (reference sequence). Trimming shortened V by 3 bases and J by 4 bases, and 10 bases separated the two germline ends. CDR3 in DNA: TGTGCCAGCAGCTTGGCAGGGGAATACGAGCAGTACTTC. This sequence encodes CASSLAGEYEQYF.

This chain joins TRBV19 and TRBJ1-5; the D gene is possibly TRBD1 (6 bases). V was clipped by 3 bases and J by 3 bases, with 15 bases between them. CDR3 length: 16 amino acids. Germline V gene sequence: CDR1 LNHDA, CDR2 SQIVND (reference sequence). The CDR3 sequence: CASSILMRTANQPQHF. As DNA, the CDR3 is TGTGCCAGTAGTATTCTCATGAGGACAGCCAATCAGCCCCAGCATTTT.

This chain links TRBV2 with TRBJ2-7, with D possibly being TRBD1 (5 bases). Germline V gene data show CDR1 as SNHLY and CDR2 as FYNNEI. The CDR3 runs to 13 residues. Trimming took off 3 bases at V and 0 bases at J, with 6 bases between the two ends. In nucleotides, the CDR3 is TGTGCCAGCAGTGACCAGGGCTCCTACGAGCAGTACTTC. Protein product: CASSDQGSYEQYF. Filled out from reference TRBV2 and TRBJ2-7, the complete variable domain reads EPEVTQTPSHQVTQMGQEVILRCVPISNHLYFYWYRQILGQKVEFLVSFYNNEISEKSEIFDDQFSVERPDGSNFTLKIRSTKLEDSAMYFCASSDQGSYEQYFGPGTRLTVT.

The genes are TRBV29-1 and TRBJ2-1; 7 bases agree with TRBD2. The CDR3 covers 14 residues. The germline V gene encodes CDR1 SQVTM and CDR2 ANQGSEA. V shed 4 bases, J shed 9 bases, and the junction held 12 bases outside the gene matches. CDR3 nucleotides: TGCAGCGTTGGAGGGTCCGTCGGGGGGAGTGAGCAGTTCTTC. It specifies CSVGGSVGGSEQFF.

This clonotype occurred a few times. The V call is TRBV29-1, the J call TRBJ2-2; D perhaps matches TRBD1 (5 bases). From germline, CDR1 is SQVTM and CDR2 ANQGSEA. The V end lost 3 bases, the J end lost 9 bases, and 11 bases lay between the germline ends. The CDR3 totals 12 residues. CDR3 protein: CSVDSDSRELFF. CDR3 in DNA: TGCAGCGTTGACTCTGACAGCAGGGAGCTGTTTTTT.

CDR3 sequence reads: CASSPRGGTAGGENTIYF. As DNA, the CDR3 is TGTGCCAGCAGCCCAAGGGGGGGGACAGCCGGTGGAGAAAACACCATATATTTT. The V and J genes are TRBV7-6 and TRBJ1-3; 7 positions agree with TRBD1. The germline V gene has CDR1 SGHVS and CDR2 FNYEAQ. The ends lost 5 bases at V and 6 bases at J; junction bases unmatched: 19. The CDR3 runs to 18 residues.